One sample yielded the 18 T cell receptor beta chains listed below, sequenced in a study of post-analysis software for immune sequencing data. Points from the study as a whole: Five TRBV segments, including TRBV5-6, TRBV5-1 and TRBV20-1, were more frequent in patients than controls.

No antigen has been identified for these receptors. Included in the TCR beta cDNA libraries were unique molecular identifiers. Each CDR3 protein gets one entry after TCRdb re-called the PCR reads with MiXCR. The data contain approximately 770,000 distinct CDR3 sequences, under 60% of them singletons. Sequencing was done on a sample of blood. The receptors come from a girl under 18 with multiple sclerosis.

This clonotype was observed a few times. The V call is TRBV19, the J call TRBJ2-7; possible D gene TRBD1, 5 bases. Between the trimmed V and J ends, which lost 3 bases and 5 bases, there was a span of 14 bases. Germline-derived CDR1 and CDR2 are LNHDA and SQIVND (reference sequence). The CDR3 is 14 amino acids. This CDR3 reads CASSIVAGSDEQYF. The CDR3 nucleotides read TGTGCCAGTAGTATTGTAGCAGGGTCGGACGAGCAGTACTTC.

The table lists this clonotype with a few counts. V gene TRBV6-6 combines with J gene TRBJ1-2; D gene unclear. Germline assignment: CDR1 MNHNY and CDR2 SVGAGI (reference sequence). Trimming pared 8 bases from V and 4 bases from J, leaving 8 bases between. The length of the CDR3 is 11 residues. The CDR3, as DNA: TGTGCCAGCGGTTCGGTCTATGGCTACACCTTC. This codes for CASGSVYGYTF.

This clonotype has only a few counts. The chain is built from TRBV9 and TRBJ2-5, with 9 bases fitting TRBD1. The DNA end favors TRBJ2-7, so the J call may be wrong. From germline, CDR1 is SGDLS and CDR2 YYNGEE. This CDR3 contains 15 residues. The CDR3 DNA is TGTGCCAGCAGCTCCGGGACAGGGTTAGCGTCCGAGCAGTACTTC. Encoded protein: CASSSGTGLASEQYF.

This clonotype was seen more than once but under ten times. This rearrangement joins TRBV10-2 to TRBJ2-7; maybe TRBD2 (5 bases). The V end lost 7 bases, the J end lost 2 bases, and 15 bases lay between the germline ends. The germline CDR1 and CDR2 sequences are WSHSY and SAAADI. CDR3 length: 14 amino acids. The CDR3 nucleotides are TGCGCCAGCACCCCCGACGGGGTGCCCTACGAGCAGTACTTC. It yields the protein CASTPDGVPYEQYF.

The chain is built from TRBV3-1 and TRBJ2-1; D gene unclear. Judging by the DNA end, TRBJ2-7 fits better; the J call may be wrong. The V gene's germline CDR1 is LGHDT and CDR2 YNNKEL (reference sequence). The length of the CDR3 is 15 residues. This CDR3 reads CASSQGVVGNNEQYF. For the CDR3, the DNA is TGTGCCAGCAGCCAAGGGGTAGTCGGAAACAATGAGCAGTACTTC.

Worth noting for this clonotype: Germline and junction disagree at one end, which may indicate a read error. The V call is TRBV28, the J call TRBJ1-2; no clear D gene. Germline V gene sequence: CDR1 MDHEN, CDR2 SYDVKM. This CDR3 comprises 13 residues. This chain's CDR3 is CASSLWWYYGHTF. DNA for the CDR3: TGTGCCAGCAGCCTTTGGTGGTACTATGGCCACACCTTC.

The V and J genes are TRBV29-1 and TRBJ1-1; D not certain. Germline V gene sequence: CDR1 SQVTM, CDR2 ANQGSEA. V lost 6 bases to trimming and J lost 2 bases, with 10 bases between them. The CDR3 is 12 residues long. CDR3 protein: CSVTTQNTEAFF. CDR3 DNA: TGCAGCGTCACAACACAAAACACTGAAGCTTTCTTT.

This clonotype has only a few counts. The rearrangement uses TRBV28 and TRBJ2-7, with D possibly being TRBD1 (5 bases). The CDR3 totals 15 residues. Germline CDR1 and CDR2: MDHEN and SYDVKM. Trimming cost V 3 bases and J 3 bases, with 15 bases left between them. The CDR3 DNA is TGTGCCAGCAGTTTCCCCCAGGGCAGCTTCTACGAGCAGTACTTC. It translates to CASSFPQGSFYEQYF.

For the CDR3, the DNA is TGTGCCAGCAGACTAGGATTGGGCACAGATACGCAGTATTTT. This sequence encodes CASRLGLGTDTQYF. The gene calls are TRBV6-2 or TRBV6-3 and TRBJ2-3; D might be TRBD2 (5 bases). CDR1 and CDR2 from the germline V gene are MNHEY and SVGEGT. This CDR3 region has 14 residues. V was shortened by 6 bases and J by 1 base, with 11 bases between the two germline ends.

Comment on this clonotype: At one end, the junction sequence differs from germline, possibly due to a read error. The chain couples TRBV20-1 to TRBJ2-7; TRBD1 aligns across 7 bases. The CDR3 is made up of 13 amino acids. Per the germline V gene, CDR1 is DFQATT and CDR2 is SNEGSKA (reference sequence). CDR3 sequence: CGARTGGNYEQYF. Here the CDR3 DNA reads TGCGGTGCTAGGACAGGAGGAAACTACGAGCAGTACTTC.

The V call is TRBV6-2 or TRBV6-3, the J call TRBJ2-7; TRBD2 matches 8 bases. Germline V lookup: CDR1 MNHEY, CDR2 SVGEGT. Losses at the gene ends were 2 bases for V and 7 bases for J; bases not matched to a gene: 7. This CDR3 region has 14 residues. The CDR3 DNA reads TGTGCCAGCAGTTACAGCAGCGGGGGTAATGAGCAGTACTTC. Translated: CASSYSSGGNEQYF.

The V gene is TRBV28, the J gene TRBJ2-5; a weak D match, TRBD2 (6 bases). The CDR3 loop spans 13 amino acids. The V end was cut by 4 bases, the J end by 13 bases, with 19 bases between. Germline V gene lookup returns CDR1 MDHEN and CDR2 SYDVKM. CDR3 protein: CASSSQLASDGYF. CDR3 bases: TGTGCCAGCAGTTCTCAACTAGCTTCTGATGGGTACTTC.

The chain links TRBV4-2 to TRBJ2-2, with 7 bases lining up with TRBD2. With V trimmed by 4 bases and J by 1 base, 3 bases remained unmatched. In germline, CDR1 is LGHNA, CDR2 YNFKEQ. This CDR3 has 15 amino acids. This chain's CDR3 is CASSRGGMNTGELFF. The CDR3 DNA reads TGTGCCAGCAGCCGGGGGGGGATGAACACCGGGGAGCTGTTTTTT.

This clonotype was detected only a few times. The V call is TRBV29-1, the J call TRBJ2-3; TRBD1 or TRBD2 may be the D gene (5 bases each). The V and J ends lost 7 bases and 4 bases respectively, with 9 bases between them. CDR3 length: 11 residues. Germline CDR1 SQVTM, CDR2 ANQGSEA. In DNA form, the CDR3 reads TGCAGCGGAGGGGTAGCAGATACGCAGTATTTT. Its protein product is CSGGVADTQYF.

The chain is built from TRBV21-1 and TRBJ2-4; TRBD1 is the table's D call, not checked against the DNA. TRBV21-1 is a pseudogene locus. CDR3 length equals 16 residues. CDR3 DNA sequence: TGTGCCAGCAGCGCCCCCCAGGGCAGAGACCTAAGCATTCAGTACTTC. Its translation is CASSAPQGRDLSIQYF.

Only a few counts were recorded for this clonotype. J is TRBJ2-1 and V is TRBV11-3; 12 bases align to TRBD2. The V gene end was trimmed by 3 bases and the J gene end by 7 bases; junction bases not matched to a gene: 7. CDR1 is SGHNT and CDR2 is YENEEA in the germline V gene. This CDR3 contains 16 residues. The CDR3 DNA reads as TGTGCCAGCAGCTTCACATGGCTAGCGGGAGGGAATGAGCAGTTCTTC. Its translation: CASSFTWLAGGNEQFF.

V usage is TRBV7-2 and J usage is TRBJ1-2; 7 nucleotides align to TRBD1. Trimming took 5 bases from V and 4 from J; bases not matched to a gene: 10. This CDR3 is 15 amino acids long. Germline-derived CDR1 and CDR2 are SGHTA and FQGNSA. CDR3: CASSPSTGTVYGYTF. The CDR3 DNA sequence: TGTGCCAGCAGCCCCTCGACGGGGACAGTCTATGGCTACACCTTC.

This clonotype was picked up a small number of times. The V and J genes are TRBV28 and TRBJ2-7; 8 bases fit TRBD2. Germline-derived CDR1 and CDR2 are MDHEN and SYDVKM. The CDR3 spans 15 residues. V trimming: 6 bases; J trimming: 2 bases; junction bases outside the gene matches: 9. As DNA, the CDR3 is TGTGCCAGCAGGGGGACTGGGACTAGACCCTACGAGCAGTACTTC. Residues: CASRGTGTRPYEQYF.